This T cell receptor beta chain was recorded in a study of sequential checkpoint blockade in melanoma. Repertoires were generated with immunoSEQ multiplex PCR, while TCRdb's copy carries only in-frame clones and drops some. The sample carries 25,000 to 35,000 clones, roughly 80% recorded once. Treatment denoted: randomized to nivolumab then ipilimumab (arm A) or the reverse (arm B). The CDR3 spans 13 residues. Trimming cost V 3 bases and J 5 bases, with 11 bases left between them. CDR1 is LNHDA and CDR2 is SQIVND in the germline V gene (reference sequence). The input for sequencing was CD8+ T cells sorted from blood (inferred from file names), taken from a patient given nivolumab and ipilimumab in sequence. The clonotype comes from a human donor with melanoma. The chain recombines TRBV19 with TRBJ2-7; D is undetermined. CDR3: CASSITGAHEQYF. The CDR3 DNA follows: TGTGCCAGTAGTATCACGGGTGCCCACGAGCAGTACTTC.